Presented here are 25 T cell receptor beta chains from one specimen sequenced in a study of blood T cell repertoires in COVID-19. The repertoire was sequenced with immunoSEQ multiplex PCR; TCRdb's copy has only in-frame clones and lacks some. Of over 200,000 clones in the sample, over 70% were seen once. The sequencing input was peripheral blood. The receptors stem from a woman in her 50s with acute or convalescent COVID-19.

The CDR3 DNA reads TGTGCCAGCAGCTTGACTGTATTTACTAGCGGGAGGGAGACCCAGTACTTC. This encodes CASSLTVFTSGRETQYF. The rearrangement joins TRBV5-8 to TRBJ2-5; 12 bases map to TRBD2. CDR1 and CDR2 from the germline V gene are SGHTS and YDEGEE. This CDR3 comprises 17 residues. Losses at the gene ends were 1 base for V and 5 bases for J; bases not matched to a gene: 9.

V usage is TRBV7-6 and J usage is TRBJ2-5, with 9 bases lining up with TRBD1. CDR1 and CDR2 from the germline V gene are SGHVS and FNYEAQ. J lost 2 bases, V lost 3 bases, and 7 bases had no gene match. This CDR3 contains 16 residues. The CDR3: CASSLRGTGRQETQYF. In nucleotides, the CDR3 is TGTGCCAGCAGCTTGCGAGGGACAGGGAGGCAAGAGACCCAGTACTTC.

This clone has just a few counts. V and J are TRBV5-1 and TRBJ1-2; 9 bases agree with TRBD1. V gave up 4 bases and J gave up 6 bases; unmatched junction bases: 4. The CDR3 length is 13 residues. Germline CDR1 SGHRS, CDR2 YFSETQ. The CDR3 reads CASSRDRADGYTF. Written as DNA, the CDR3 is TGCGCCAGCAGCCGGGACAGGGCTGATGGCTACACCTTC.

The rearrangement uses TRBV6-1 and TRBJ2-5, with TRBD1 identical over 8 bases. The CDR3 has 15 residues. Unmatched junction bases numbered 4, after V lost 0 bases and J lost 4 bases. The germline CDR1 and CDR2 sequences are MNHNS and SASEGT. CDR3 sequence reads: CASSEAFTGGETQYF. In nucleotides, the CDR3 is TGTGCCAGCAGTGAAGCGTTTACAGGGGGAGAGACCCAGTACTTC.

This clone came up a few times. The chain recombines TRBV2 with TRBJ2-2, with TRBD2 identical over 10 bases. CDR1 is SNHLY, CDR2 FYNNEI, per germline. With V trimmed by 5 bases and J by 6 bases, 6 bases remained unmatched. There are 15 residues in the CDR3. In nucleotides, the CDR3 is TGTGCCAGCAGTAGGCTAGCGGGGGTCTCCGGGGAGCTGTTTTTT. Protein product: CASSRLAGVSGELFF.

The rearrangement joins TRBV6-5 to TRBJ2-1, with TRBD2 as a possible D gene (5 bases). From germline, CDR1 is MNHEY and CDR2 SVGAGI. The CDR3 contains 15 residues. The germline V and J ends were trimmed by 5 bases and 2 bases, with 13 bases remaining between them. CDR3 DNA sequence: TGTGCCAGCAGTCTACGGGATGGGGCCTACAATGAGCAGTTCTTC. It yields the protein CASSLRDGAYNEQFF.

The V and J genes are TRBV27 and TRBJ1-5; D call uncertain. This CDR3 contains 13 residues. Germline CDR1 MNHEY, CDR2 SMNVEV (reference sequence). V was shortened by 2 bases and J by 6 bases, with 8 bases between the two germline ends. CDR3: CASSLNLGQPQHF. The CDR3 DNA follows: TGTGCCAGCAGTTTAAATCTCGGTCAGCCCCAGCATTTT.

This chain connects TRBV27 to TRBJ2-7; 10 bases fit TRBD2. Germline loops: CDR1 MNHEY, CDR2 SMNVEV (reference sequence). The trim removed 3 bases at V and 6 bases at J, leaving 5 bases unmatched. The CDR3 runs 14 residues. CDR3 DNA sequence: TGTGCCAGCAGTTTGCAAGCGGGAGGGTCCGAGCAGTACTTC. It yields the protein CASSLQAGGSEQYF.

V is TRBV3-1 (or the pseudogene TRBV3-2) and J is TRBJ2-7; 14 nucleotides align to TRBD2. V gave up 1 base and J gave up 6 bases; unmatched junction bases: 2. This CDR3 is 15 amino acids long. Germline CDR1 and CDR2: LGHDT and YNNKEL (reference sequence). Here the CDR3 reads CASSQGGLAGVEQYF. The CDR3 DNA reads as TGTGCCAGCAGCCAAGGGGGACTAGCGGGAGTCGAGCAGTACTTC.

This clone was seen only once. The CDR3 protein is CASRLTSGQITQYF. The CDR3 DNA follows: TGTGCCAGTAGACTCACTAGCGGACAGATAACGCAGTATTTT. The J gene is TRBJ2-3, the V gene TRBV19, with TRBD2 matching over 8 bases. After removal of 6 bases from V and 9 bases from J, the junction contained 11 bases not matched to a gene. Looked up from germline, CDR1 is LNHDA and CDR2 is SQIVND (reference sequence). CDR3 length: 14 residues.

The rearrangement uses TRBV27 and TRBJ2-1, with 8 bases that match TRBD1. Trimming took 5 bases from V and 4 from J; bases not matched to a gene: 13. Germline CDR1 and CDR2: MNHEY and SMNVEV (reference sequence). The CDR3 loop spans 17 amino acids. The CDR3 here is CASSLYGATGAYNEQFF. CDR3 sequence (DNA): TGTGCCAGCAGTCTATATGGCGCGACAGGGGCTTACAATGAGCAGTTCTTC.

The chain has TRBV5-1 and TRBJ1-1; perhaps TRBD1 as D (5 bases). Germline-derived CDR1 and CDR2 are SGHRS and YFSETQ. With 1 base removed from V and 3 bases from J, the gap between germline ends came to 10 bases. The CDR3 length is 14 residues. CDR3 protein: CASSLSGLDTEAFF. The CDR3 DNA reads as TGCGCCAGCAGCTTGTCAGGGCTGGACACTGAAGCTTTCTTT.

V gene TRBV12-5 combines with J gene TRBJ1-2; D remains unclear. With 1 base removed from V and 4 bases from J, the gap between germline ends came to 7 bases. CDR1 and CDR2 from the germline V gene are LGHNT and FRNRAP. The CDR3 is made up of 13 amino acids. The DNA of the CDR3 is TGTGCTAGTGGTTTGGACAGCTTCTATGGCTACACCTTC. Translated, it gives CASGLDSFYGYTF.

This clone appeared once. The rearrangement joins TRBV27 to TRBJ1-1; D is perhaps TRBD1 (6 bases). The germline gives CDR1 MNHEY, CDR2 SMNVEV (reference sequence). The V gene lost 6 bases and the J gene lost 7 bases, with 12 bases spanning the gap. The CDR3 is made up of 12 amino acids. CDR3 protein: CASRFRGSEAFF. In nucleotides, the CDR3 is TGTGCCAGCAGATTCAGGGGTAGTGAAGCTTTCTTT.

CDR3 region: CASSQVGVMNTEAFF. As DNA, the CDR3 is TGCGCCAGCAGCCAAGTCGGGGTGATGAACACTGAAGCTTTCTTT. This chain joins TRBV4-1 and TRBJ1-1; unclear D gene. V gave up 1 base and J gave up 0 bases, with 9 bases separating them. Germline loops: CDR1 MGHRA, CDR2 YSYEKL. This CDR3 has 15 residues.

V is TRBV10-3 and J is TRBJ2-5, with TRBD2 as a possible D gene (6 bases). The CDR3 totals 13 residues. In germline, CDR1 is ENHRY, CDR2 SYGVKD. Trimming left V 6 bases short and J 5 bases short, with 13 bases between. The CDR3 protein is CAIREQGGETQYF. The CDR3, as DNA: TGTGCCATCAGGGAGCAAGGAGGGGAGACCCAGTACTTC.

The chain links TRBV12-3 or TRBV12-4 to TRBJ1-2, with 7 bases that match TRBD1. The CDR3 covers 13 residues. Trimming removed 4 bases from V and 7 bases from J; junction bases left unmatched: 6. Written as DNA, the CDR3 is TGTGCCAGCAGTTCCCCGTCAGGGGGTGGCTACACCTTC. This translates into CASSSPSGGGYTF.

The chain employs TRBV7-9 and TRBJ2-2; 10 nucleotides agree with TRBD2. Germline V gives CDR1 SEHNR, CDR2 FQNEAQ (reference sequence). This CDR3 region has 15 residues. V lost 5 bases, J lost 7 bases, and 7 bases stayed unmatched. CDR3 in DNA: TGTGCCAGCAGCGCTAGCGGGAGAACAAGCGGGGAGCTGTTTTTT. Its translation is CASSASGRTSGELFF.

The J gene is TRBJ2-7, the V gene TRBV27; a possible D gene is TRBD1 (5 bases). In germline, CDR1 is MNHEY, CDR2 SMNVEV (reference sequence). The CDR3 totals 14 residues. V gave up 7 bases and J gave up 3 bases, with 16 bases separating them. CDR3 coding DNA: TGTGCCAGCAAGCATTTCCAGGGTAGCTACGAGCAGTACTTC. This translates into CASKHFQGSYEQYF.

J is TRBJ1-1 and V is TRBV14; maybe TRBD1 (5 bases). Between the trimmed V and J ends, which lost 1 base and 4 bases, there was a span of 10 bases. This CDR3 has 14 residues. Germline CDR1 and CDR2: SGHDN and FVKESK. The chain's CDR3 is CASSQVQGGTEAFF. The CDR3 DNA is TGTGCCAGCAGCCAAGTCCAGGGTGGCACTGAAGCTTTCTTT.

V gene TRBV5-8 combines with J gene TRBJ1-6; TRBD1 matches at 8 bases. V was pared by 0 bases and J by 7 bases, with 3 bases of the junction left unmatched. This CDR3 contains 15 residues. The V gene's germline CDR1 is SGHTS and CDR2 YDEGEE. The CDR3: CASSLDRGKNSPLHF. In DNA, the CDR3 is TGTGCCAGCAGCTTGGACAGGGGGAAAAATTCACCCCTCCACTTT.

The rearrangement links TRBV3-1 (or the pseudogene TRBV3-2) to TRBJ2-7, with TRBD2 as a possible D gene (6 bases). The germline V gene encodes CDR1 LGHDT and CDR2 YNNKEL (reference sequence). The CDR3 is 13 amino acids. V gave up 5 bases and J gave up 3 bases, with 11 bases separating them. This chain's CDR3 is CASSYAGGYEQYF. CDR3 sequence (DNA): TGTGCCAGCAGCTATGCCGGGGGCTACGAGCAGTACTTC.

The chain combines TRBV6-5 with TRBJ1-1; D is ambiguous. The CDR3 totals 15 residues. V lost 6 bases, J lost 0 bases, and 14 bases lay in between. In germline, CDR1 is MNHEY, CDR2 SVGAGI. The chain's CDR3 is CASSPGGLVNTEAFF. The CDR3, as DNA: TGTGCCAGCAGCCCAGGTGGGCTCGTGAACACTGAAGCTTTCTTT.

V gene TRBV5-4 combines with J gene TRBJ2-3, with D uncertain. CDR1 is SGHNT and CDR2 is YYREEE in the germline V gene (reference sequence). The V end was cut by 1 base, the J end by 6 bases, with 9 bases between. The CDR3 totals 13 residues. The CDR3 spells CASSLFPPDTQYF. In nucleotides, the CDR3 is TGTGCCAGCAGCTTGTTTCCCCCGGATACGCAGTATTTT.

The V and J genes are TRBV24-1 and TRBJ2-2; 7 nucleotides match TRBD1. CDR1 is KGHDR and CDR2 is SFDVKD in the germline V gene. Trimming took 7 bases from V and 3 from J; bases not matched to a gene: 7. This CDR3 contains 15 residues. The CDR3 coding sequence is TGTGCCACCAGGGAGACAGGGCTCGACACCGGGGAGCTGTTTTTT. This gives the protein CATRETGLDTGELFF.